This T cell receptor (beta chain) comes out of a study of Graves' ophthalmopathy and Graves' hyperthyroidism. The CDR3 sequence is 15 residues long. CDR1 is SGHVS and CDR2 is FNYEAQ in the germline V gene. V lost 5 bases and J lost 4; bases outside the gene matches: 2. PBMCs were isolated by Ficoll-Paque density gradient centrifugation, using roughly 9.7 ml of fresh peripheral blood as the starting material. Researchers took RNA transcripts and amplified TCR beta CDR3 regions from them. First-round RT-PCR used HTBI primers; second-round multiplex PCR followed. A single record per CDR3 protein comes from TCRdb applying MiXCR to the multiplex PCR reads. The sample includes more than 300,000 distinct CDR3 sequences, about 18% of them seen just once. In this sample, this clonotype turned up many times.

The sequencing sample was made of peripheral blood. The gene calls are TRBV7-6 and TRBJ2-2; 12 bases fit TRBD2. The clonotype comes from an adult woman with stable Graves' hyperthyroidism. The CDR3 sequence: CASSPLAGGTGELFF. The DNA of the CDR3 is TGTGCCAGCAGCCCACTAGCGGGGGGCACCGGGGAGCTGTTTTTT.